This paragraph covers one T cell receptor (beta chain) sequence. The target antigen is unknown. Using its own MiXCR run on the 5' RACE reads, TCRdb lists one record per CDR3 protein. The data show 650,000 to 800,000 distinct CDR3 sequences, with 19% seen just once and under 20% held by the top ten. This CDR3 contains 12 residues. Germline values: CDR1 SQVTM, CDR2 ANQGSEA. The V gene lost 7 bases and the J gene lost 0 bases, with 7 bases spanning the gap. The sample is drawn from a study of CD8 T cells in ankylosing spondylitis. Points from the study as a whole: Reportedly, disease-linked clones are significantly enriched in ankylosing spondylitis patients' matched synovial fluid. Seemingly distinctive of ankylosing spondylitis blood was a TCR beta motif formed by eight highly homologous variants.

The sequenced sample consisted of blood, either unsorted or a sorted T cell fraction (not recorded which). This chain connects TRBV29-1 to TRBJ1-5, with D possibly TRBD1 on 5 matching bases. The receptor was derived from a male donor with ankylosing spondylitis. In DNA, the CDR3 is TGCAGCGCTGGACATAGCAATCAGCCCCAGCATTTT. Its translation: CSAGHSNQPQHF.